This T cell receptor (beta chain) was documented in a study of T cells after yellow fever vaccination. MiXCR was run by TCRdb on the 5' RACE reads, yielding one entry per CDR3 protein. Found here are some 600,000 distinct CDR3 sequences, over 9% of them singletons; the top ten hold about 15%. This TCR came from a man aged 30 to 45 who received the YFV17D yellow fever vaccine. The sequenced sample was PBMCs, obtained on the day of the yellow fever booster vaccination.

CDR3 sequence reads: CATSSPGELFF. CDR3 nucleotides: TGTGCCACCTCAAGTCCCGGGGAGCTGTTTTTT. The chain uses TRBV6-2 or TRBV6-3 and TRBJ2-2; no firm D call. The CDR3 extends over 11 amino acids. Trimming took 10 bases from V and 6 from J, leaving 9 bases between them. The germline V gene encodes CDR1 MNHEY and CDR2 SVGEGT.